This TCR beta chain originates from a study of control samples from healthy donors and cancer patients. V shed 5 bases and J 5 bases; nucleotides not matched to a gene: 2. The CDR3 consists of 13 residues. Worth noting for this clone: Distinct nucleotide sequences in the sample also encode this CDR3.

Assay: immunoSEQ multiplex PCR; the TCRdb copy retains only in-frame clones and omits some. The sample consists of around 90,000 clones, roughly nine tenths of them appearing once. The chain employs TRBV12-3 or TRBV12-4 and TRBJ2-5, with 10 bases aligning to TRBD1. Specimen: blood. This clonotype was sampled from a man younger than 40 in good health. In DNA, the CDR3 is TGTGCCAGCAGTCGACAGGGGGCCGAGACCCAGTACTTC. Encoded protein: CASSRQGAETQYF.